Here is one TCR beta chain with its context. What it binds is unknown. The record originates from a study of T cell clones after liver transplantation. Study context: Without induction therapy, subjects received standard immunosuppression until 12-24 months post-transplant. Study conclusions and caveats: A larger donor-reactive than third-party decline suggested partial antigen-specific deletion.

V was pared by 7 bases and J by 8 bases, with 11 bases of the junction left unmatched. Looked up from germline, CDR1 is SEHNR and CDR2 is FQNEAQ (reference sequence). This CDR3 spans 14 amino acids. Profiled with immunoSEQ multiplex PCR; TCRdb holds only in-frame clones, not every one. Here the sample spans roughly 100,000 clones, around 84% being singletons. This sequence joins TRBV7-9 and TRBJ1-1, with 9 bases matching TRBD1. The receptor comes from a human patient who received a liver transplant. Part of the T cell pool may stem from the graft donor. Sequencing used CD4+ T cells from blood, obtained approximately 50 months after liver transplant. CDR3 nucleotides: TGTGCCAGCACCGATCCCGGGACAGGGCGCGAAGCTTTCTTT. Its protein product is CASTDPGTGREAFF.